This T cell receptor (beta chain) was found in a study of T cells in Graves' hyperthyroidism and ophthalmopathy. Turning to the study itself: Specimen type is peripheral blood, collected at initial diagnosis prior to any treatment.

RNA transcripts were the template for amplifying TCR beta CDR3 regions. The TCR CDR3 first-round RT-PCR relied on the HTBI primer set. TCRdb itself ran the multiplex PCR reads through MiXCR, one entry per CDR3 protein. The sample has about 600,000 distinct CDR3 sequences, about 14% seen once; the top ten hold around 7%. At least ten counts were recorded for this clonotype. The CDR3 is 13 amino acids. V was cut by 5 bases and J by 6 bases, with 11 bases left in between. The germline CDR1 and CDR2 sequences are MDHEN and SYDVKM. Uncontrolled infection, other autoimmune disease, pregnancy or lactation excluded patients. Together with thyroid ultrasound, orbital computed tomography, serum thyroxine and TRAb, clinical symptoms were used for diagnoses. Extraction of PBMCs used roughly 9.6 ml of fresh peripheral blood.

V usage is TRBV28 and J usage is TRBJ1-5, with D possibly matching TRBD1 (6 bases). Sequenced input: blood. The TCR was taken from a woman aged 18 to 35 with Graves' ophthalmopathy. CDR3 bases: TGTGCCAGCAGTACAGGGCTGGGTCAGCCCCAGCATTTT. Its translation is CASSTGLGQPQHF.